Reported below is one T cell receptor (beta chain). The antigen is undetermined. Only in-frame clones appear in the TCRdb table, and some are missing; sequencing was by immunoSEQ multiplex PCR. The repertoire has a few million clones, 90% to 95% of them found once; the top ten carry around 0.14%. This sample was taken from a study of shared clonotypes between healthy human individuals. The study, taken as a whole, reports: All-four-donor shared clonotypes had higher generation probabilities than non-shared clonotypes did.

Sequencing input: naive CD4+ T cells sorted from blood. Subset in this sample: CD45RA+ positively selected. The receptor comes from a man aged 18 to 30 in good health.

CDR3 nucleotide sequence: TGTGCCAGCAGCGACCTCGGGGGGGCCCACAATGAGCAGTTCTTC. Its translation: CASSDLGGAHNEQFF. J is TRBJ2-1 and V is TRBV6-1, with 8 bases fitting TRBD2. This CDR3 is 15 amino acids long. Trimming took 6 bases from V and 5 from J; bases not matched to a gene: 9. The V gene's germline CDR1 is MNHNS and CDR2 SASEGT.